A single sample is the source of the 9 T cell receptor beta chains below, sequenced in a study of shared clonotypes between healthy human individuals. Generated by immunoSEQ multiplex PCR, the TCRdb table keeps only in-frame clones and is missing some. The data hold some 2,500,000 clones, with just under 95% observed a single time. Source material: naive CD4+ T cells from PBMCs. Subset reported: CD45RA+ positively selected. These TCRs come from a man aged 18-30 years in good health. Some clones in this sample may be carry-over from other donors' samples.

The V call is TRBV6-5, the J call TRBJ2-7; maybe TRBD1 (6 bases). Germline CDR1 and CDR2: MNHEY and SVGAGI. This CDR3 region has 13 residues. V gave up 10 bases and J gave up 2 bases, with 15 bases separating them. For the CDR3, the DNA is TGTGCCACCAAAGGGGGAAAGACCTACGAGCAGTACTTC. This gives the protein CATKGGKTYEQYF.

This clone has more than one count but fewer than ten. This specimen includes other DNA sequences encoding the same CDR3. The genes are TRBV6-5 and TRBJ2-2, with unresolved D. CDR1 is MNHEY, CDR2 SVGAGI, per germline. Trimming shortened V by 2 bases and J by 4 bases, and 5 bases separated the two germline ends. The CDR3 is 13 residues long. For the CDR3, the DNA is TGTGCCAGCAGTTACGGCGGCACCGGGGAGCTGTTTTTT. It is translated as CASSYGGTGELFF.

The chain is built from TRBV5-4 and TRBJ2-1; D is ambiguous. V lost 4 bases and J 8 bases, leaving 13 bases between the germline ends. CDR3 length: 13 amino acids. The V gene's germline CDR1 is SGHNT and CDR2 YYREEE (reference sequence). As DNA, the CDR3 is TGTGCCAGCAGCCGATCTGGCGGTCATGAGCAGTTCTTC. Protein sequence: CASSRSGGHEQFF.

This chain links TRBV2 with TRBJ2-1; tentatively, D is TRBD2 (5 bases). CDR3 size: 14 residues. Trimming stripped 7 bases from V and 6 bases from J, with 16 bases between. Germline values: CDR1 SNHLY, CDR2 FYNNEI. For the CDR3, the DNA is TGTGCCAGCACCCCCCGGGTAGGAGGCAATGAGCAGTTCTTC. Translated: CASTPRVGGNEQFF.

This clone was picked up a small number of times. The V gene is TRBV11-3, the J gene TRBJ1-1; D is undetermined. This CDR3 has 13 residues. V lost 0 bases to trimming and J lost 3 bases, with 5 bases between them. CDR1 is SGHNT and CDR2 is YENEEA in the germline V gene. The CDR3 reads CASSLDGYTEAFF. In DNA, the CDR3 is TGTGCCAGCAGCTTAGATGGATACACTGAAGCTTTCTTT.

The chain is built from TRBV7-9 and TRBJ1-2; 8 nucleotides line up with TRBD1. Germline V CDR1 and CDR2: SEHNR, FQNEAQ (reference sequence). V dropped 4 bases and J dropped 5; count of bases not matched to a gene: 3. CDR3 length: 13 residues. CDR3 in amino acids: CASSSGGGYGYTF. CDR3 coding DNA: TGTGCCAGCAGCTCAGGGGGCGGGTATGGCTACACCTTC.

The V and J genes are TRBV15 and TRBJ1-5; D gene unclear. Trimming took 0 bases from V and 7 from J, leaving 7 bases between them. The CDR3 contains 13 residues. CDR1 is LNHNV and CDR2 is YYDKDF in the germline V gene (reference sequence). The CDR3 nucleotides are TGTGCCACCAGCAGAGATAAGAACCAGCCCCAGCATTTT. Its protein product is CATSRDKNQPQHF.

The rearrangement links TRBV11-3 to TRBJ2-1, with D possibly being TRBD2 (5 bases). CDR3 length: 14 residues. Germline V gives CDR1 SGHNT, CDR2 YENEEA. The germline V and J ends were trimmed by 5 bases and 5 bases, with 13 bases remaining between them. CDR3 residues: CASSAGNSNNEQFF. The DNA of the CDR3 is TGTGCCAGCAGCGCCGGGAATTCAAACAATGAGCAGTTCTTC.

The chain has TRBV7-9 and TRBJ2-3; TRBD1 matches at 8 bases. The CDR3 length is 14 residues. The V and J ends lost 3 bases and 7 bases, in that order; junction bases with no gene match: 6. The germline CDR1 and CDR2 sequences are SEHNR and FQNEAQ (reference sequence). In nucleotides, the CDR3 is TGTGCCAGCAGCTTTGGACAGGGCAAGTATACGCAGTATTTT. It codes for CASSFGQGKYTQYF.